Presented here are 23 T cell receptor beta chains from one specimen sequenced in a study of response to subunit inactivated influenza vaccine. TCRdb independently ran MiXCR on the RT-PCR reads; one entry per CDR3 protein. This table holds 700,000 to 800,000 distinct CDR3 sequences, 15% to 20% found once. This specimen was PBMCs from blood, taken about 5 days after vaccination. These receptors came from a man aged 45-65 years who received an inactivated influenza vaccine.

The V call is TRBV20-1, the J call TRBJ1-1, with D possibly matching TRBD1 (5 bases). The CDR3 is 12 amino acids. Trimming cost V 7 bases and J 1 base, with 10 bases left between them. Germline V CDR1 and CDR2: DFQATT, SNEGSKA (reference sequence). DNA of the CDR3: TGCAGTGTAGGACAACCGAACACTGAAGCTTTCTTT. Protein product: CSVGQPNTEAFF.

This clonotype occurred a few times. This CDR3 reads CASSHYLGGAQETQYF. CDR3 in DNA: TGTGCCAGCAGCCATTACTTGGGCGGGGCCCAAGAGACCCAGTACTTC. The rearrangement joins TRBV6-1 to TRBJ2-5; D is possibly TRBD2 (6 bases). V was shortened by 6 bases and J by 1 base, with 18 bases between the two germline ends. Germline V CDR1 and CDR2: MNHNS, SASEGT. The CDR3 contains 16 residues.

V usage is TRBV6-2 or TRBV6-3 and J usage is TRBJ1-5; D is uncertain. The CDR3 runs 13 residues. V lost 6 bases, J lost 4 bases, and 10 bases lay in between. Germline CDR1 MNHEY, CDR2 SVGEGT. This CDR3 is CASSPTENQPQHF. CDR3 DNA sequence: TGTGCCAGCAGCCCTACAGAGAATCAGCCCCAGCATTTT.

Only a few counts were recorded for this clonotype. This chain connects TRBV11-1 to TRBJ2-3, with 9 bases identical to TRBD2. V shed 5 bases, J shed 0 bases, and the junction held 15 bases outside the gene matches. This CDR3 is built from 19 residues. Germline CDR1 is SGHAT and CDR2 is FQDESV (reference sequence). CDR3 DNA: TGTGCCAGCAGCCCCCCACGCGGCTCTAGCGGGACTAGCACAGATACGCAGTATTTT. It translates to CASSPPRGSSGTSTDTQYF.

CDR3 DNA: TGTGCCAGCAGTTCACCCAGGGAACTAGCGTCCCACGAGCAGTACTTC. Translated: CASSSPRELASHEQYF. The chain carries TRBV6-2 or TRBV6-3 and TRBJ2-7, with 7 nucleotides matching TRBD2. CDR1 and CDR2 (germline): MNHEY, SVGEGT. V lost 4 bases to trimming and J lost 5 bases; unmatched junction nucleotides: 14. The CDR3 is made up of 16 amino acids.

This sequence joins TRBV18 and TRBJ2-1; D is possibly TRBD2 (5 bases). Looked up from germline, CDR1 is KGHSH and CDR2 is LQKENI. The CDR3 has 13 residues. Trimming shortened V by 3 bases and J by 12 bases, and 15 bases separated the two germline ends. Here the CDR3 DNA reads TGTGCCAGCTCACCGACAACCGAGGGTGTGCAGTTCTTC. This sequence encodes CASSPTTEGVQFF.

At least ten counts were recorded for this clonotype. The V and J genes are TRBV6-5 and TRBJ1-1; D is uncertain. The CDR3 has 14 residues. V was cut by 0 bases and J by 4 bases, with 9 bases left in between. Germline V gene data show CDR1 as MNHEY and CDR2 as SVGAGI. The CDR3 region is CASSYSPWGTEAFF. CDR3 DNA: TGTGCCAGCAGTTACTCACCTTGGGGCACTGAAGCTTTCTTT.

This clonotype was seen only a few times. Written as DNA, the CDR3 is TGCGCCAGCAGCTTGGGACTAGCGGGAGGCCTTTCTAGCACAGATACGCAGTATTTT. Translating gives CASSLGLAGGLSSTDTQYF. This sequence joins TRBV5-1 and TRBJ2-3; TRBD2 aligns across 13 bases. The junction had 7 bases not matched to a gene; V was cut back by 0 bases and J by 0 bases. This CDR3 comprises 19 residues. The germline CDR1 and CDR2 sequences are SGHRS and YFSETQ.

The V call is TRBV6-1, the J call TRBJ2-7; D is uncertain. Deletions cut 2 bases from V and 2 bases from J, with 7 bases between. The CDR3 contains 13 residues. The germline CDR1 and CDR2 sequences are MNHNS and SASEGT. CDR3 loop: CASSETPPYEQYF. The CDR3 region has the DNA TGTGCCAGCAGTGAAACCCCGCCCTACGAGCAGTACTTC.

This clonotype is a singleton in its sample. The gene calls are TRBV27 and TRBJ1-4; D gene unclear. V lost 6 bases to trimming and J lost 0 bases, with 11 bases between them. The germline V gene has CDR1 MNHEY and CDR2 SMNVEV (reference sequence). CDR3 length: 15 amino acids. CDR3 residues: CASSPMVATNEKLFF. The CDR3 DNA is TGTGCCAGCAGCCCTATGGTTGCAACTAATGAAAAACTGTTTTTT.

This clonotype was found a few times. The V call is TRBV29-1, the J call TRBJ2-1; 9 bases match TRBD2. Germline V gene lookup returns CDR1 SQVTM and CDR2 ANQGSEA. The CDR3 runs to 12 residues. The junction had 2 bases not matched to a gene; V was cut back by 5 bases and J by 6 bases. The CDR3 here is CSVRTSVNEQFF. Written as DNA, the CDR3 is TGCAGCGTTCGGACTAGCGTCAATGAGCAGTTCTTC.

This clonotype was counted between two and nine times. The rearrangement joins TRBV12-3 or TRBV12-4 to TRBJ1-1; perhaps TRBD1 as D (5 bases). This CDR3 is 14 amino acids long. Trimming pared 6 bases from V and 0 bases from J, leaving 11 bases between. Written as DNA, the CDR3 is TGTGCCAGCAGACCTGGGACGTTGAACACTGAAGCTTTCTTT. This encodes CASRPGTLNTEAFF.

The J gene is TRBJ2-3, the V gene TRBV7-8, with 9 bases matching TRBD1. The CDR3 loop spans 17 amino acids. V lost 1 base, J lost 4 bases, and 9 bases stayed unmatched. Germline CDR1 is SGHVS and CDR2 is FQNEAQ. The DNA for the CDR3 is TGTGCCAGCAGCTTAGGAGGTTACAGGGGGCCCCCAGATACGCAGTATTTT. Encoded protein: CASSLGGYRGPPDTQYF.

This clonotype was seen many times. The chain employs TRBV14 and TRBJ1-3; the D is unclear. The length of the CDR3 is 12 residues. Trimming pared 1 base from V and 8 bases from J, leaving 6 bases between. Per germline, CDR1 SGHDN and CDR2 FVKESK. CDR3 region: CASSQAPDTIYF. Here the CDR3 DNA reads TGTGCCAGCAGCCAAGCCCCGGACACCATATATTTT.

This clonotype was detected a few times. The chain uses TRBV20-1 and TRBJ2-5, with D tentatively TRBD1 (7 bases). Trimming left V 6 bases short and J 5 bases short, with 16 bases between. CDR1 DFQATT and CDR2 SNEGSKA come from the germline V gene (reference sequence). The CDR3 contains 13 residues. In nucleotides, the CDR3 is TGCAGTGCCACAGACAGGGCGGGGGAGACCCAGTACTTC. Translation: CSATDRAGETQYF.

This clonotype was recorded a few times. The chain employs TRBV12-3 or TRBV12-4 and TRBJ1-1; D might be TRBD1 (5 bases). This CDR3 contains 17 residues. The ends were cut back, 6 bases at V and 0 bases at J, with 20 bases in the middle. CDR3 sequence reads: CASSPGDGGFMNTEAFF. CDR3 nucleotide sequence: TGTGCCAGCAGCCCCGGGGACGGCGGCTTCATGAACACTGAAGCTTTCTTT.

The chain joins TRBV11-1 to TRBJ2-3, with 7 positions matching TRBD2. Trimming took 5 bases from V and 0 from J; bases not matched to a gene: 14. The V gene's germline CDR1 is SGHAT and CDR2 FQDESV (reference sequence). The CDR3 consists of 18 residues. CDR3 amino acids: CASSGADRGGTSTDTQYF. The CDR3 DNA reads as TGTGCCAGCAGCGGAGCCGACCGCGGGGGTACTAGCACAGATACGCAGTATTTT.

This clonotype showed up just a few times. V is TRBV20-1 and J is TRBJ2-3; 11 nucleotides line up with TRBD2. Germline lookup yields CDR1 DFQATT and CDR2 SNEGSKA (reference sequence). The junction had 1 base not matched to a gene; V was cut back by 4 bases and J by 1 base. This CDR3 has 14 amino acids. CDR3 sequence reads: CSAKLAGGTDTQYF. In nucleotides, the CDR3 is TGCAGTGCTAAACTAGCGGGGGGCACAGATACGCAGTATTTT.

The rearrangement uses TRBV3-1 and TRBJ2-5; TRBD1 agrees at 9 bases. CDR1 is LGHDT, CDR2 YNNKEL, per germline (reference sequence). This CDR3 region has 16 residues. V was pared by 1 base and J by 5 bases, with 8 bases of the junction left unmatched. CDR3 nucleotides: TGTGCCAGCAGCCAAGGACATACAGGGGGCTGGGAGACCCAGTACTTC. Its protein is CASSQGHTGGWETQYF.

This clonotype was detected many times. V is TRBV28 and J is TRBJ2-7; D gene unclear. Germline values: CDR1 MDHEN, CDR2 SYDVKM. The length of the CDR3 is 13 residues. The V end was cut by 6 bases, the J end by 2 bases, with 11 bases between. CDR3 nucleotides: TGTGCCAGCAGCAACCCTGGGGCCTACGAGCAGTACTTC. This gives the protein CASSNPGAYEQYF.

The chain uses TRBV12-3 or TRBV12-4 and TRBJ1-4; perhaps TRBD1 as D (5 bases). The CDR3 length is 15 residues. V lost 6 bases, J lost 1 base, and 12 bases lay in between. In DNA form, the CDR3 reads TGTGCCAGCAGACAAAACAGGCGAACTAATGAAAAACTGTTTTTT. Encoded protein: CASRQNRRTNEKLFF.

This clonotype occurred a few times. The CDR3 protein is CSVHTRVTNYGYTF. The CDR3 DNA reads TGCAGTGTCCATACCCGGGTGACTAACTATGGCTACACCTTC. This sequence joins TRBV20-1 and TRBJ1-2; D remains ambiguous. The germline CDR1 and CDR2 sequences are DFQATT and SNEGSKA (reference sequence). V was pared by 7 bases and J by 0 bases, with 15 bases between. The CDR3 loop spans 14 amino acids.

This clonotype came up a few times. The V call is TRBV12-3 or TRBV12-4, the J call TRBJ2-5; 7 bases align to TRBD2. The CDR3 runs 17 residues. Trimming removed 7 bases from V and 3 bases from J; junction bases left unmatched: 17. The CDR3 DNA is TGTGCCAGCACTCAAGGGAGCGGGGCGTTTATGGAAGAGACCCAGTACTTC. This codes for CASTQGSGAFMEETQYF.